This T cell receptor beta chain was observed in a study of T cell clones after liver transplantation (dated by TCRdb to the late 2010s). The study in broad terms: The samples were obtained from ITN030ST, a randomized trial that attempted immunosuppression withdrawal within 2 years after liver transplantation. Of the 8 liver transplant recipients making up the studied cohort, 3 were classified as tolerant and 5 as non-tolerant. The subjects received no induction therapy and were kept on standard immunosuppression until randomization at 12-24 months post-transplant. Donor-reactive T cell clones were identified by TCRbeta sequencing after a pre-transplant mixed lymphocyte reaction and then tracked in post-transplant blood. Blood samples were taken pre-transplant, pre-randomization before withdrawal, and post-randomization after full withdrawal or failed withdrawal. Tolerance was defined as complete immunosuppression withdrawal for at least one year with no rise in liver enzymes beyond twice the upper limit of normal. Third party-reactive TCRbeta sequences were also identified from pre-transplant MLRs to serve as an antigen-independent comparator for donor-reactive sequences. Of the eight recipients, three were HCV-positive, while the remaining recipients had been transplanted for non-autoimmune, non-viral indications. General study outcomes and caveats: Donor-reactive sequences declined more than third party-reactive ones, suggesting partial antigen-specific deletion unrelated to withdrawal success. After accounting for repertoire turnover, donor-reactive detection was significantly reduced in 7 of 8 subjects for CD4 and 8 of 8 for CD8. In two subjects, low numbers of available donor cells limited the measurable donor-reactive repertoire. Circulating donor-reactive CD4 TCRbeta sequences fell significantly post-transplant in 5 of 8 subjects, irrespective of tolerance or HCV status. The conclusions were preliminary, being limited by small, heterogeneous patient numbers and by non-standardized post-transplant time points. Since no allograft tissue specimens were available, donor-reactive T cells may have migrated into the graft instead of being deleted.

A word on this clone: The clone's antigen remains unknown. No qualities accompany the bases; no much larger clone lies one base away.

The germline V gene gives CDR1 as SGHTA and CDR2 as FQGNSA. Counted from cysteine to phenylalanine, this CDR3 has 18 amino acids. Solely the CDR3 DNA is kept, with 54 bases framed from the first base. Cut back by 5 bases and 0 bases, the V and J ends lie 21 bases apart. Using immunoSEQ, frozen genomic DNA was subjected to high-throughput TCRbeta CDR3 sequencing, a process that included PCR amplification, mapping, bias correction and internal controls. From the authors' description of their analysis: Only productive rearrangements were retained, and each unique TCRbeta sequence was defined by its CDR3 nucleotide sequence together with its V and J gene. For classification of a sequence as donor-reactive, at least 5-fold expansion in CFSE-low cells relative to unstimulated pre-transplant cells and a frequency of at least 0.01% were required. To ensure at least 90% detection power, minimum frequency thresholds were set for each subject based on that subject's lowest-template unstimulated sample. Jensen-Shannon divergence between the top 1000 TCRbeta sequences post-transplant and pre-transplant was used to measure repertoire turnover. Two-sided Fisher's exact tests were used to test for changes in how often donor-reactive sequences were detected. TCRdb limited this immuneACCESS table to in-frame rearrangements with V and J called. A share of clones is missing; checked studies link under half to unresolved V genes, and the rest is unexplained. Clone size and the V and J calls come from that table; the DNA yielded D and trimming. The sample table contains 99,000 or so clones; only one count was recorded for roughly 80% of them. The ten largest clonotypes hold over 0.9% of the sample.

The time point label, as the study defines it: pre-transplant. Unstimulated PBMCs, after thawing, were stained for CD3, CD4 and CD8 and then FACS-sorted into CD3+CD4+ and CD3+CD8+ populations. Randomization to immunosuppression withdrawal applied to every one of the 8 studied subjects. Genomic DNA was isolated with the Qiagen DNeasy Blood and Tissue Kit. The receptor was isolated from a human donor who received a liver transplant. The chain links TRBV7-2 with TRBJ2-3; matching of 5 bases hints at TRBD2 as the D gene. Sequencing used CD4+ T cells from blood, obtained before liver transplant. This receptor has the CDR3 CASSLRRRLKSSTDTQYF. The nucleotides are TGTGCCAGCAGCCTAAGACGCCGACTAAAATCCAGCACAGATACGCAGTATTTT.